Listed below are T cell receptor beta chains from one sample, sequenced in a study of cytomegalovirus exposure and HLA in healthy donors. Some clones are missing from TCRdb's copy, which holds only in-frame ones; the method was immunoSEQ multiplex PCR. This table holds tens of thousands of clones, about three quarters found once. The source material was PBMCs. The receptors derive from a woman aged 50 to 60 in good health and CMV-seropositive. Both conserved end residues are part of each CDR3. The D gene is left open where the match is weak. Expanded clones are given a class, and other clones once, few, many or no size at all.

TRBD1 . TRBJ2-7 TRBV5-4 CASSRRQGTYEQYF TGTGCCAGCAGCAGGCGACAGGGGACCTACGAGCAGTACTTC
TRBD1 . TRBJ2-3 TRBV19 CASRDRGTDTQYF TGTGCCAGTCGGGACAGGGGAACAGATACGCAGTATTTT
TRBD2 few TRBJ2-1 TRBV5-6 CASSSGSFNNEQFF TGTGCCAGCAGTAGCGGGAGTTTTAACAATGAGCAGTTCTTC
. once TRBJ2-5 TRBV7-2 CASSLQGPETQYF TGTGCCAGCAGCTTACAGGGTCCAGAGACCCAGTACTTC
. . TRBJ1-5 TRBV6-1 CASSDRGQPQHF TGTGCCAGCAGTGATAGAGGGCAGCCCCAGCATTTT
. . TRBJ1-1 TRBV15 CATSRTRGGAEAFF TGTGCCACCAGCAGAACACGGGGGGGGGCTGAAGCTTTCTTT
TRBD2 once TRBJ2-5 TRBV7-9 CASSQLAGGETQYF TGTGCCAGCAGCCAACTAGCGGGGGGTGAGACCCAGTACTTC
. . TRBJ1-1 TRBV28 CASSFITGHTEAFF TGTGCCAGCAGTTTTATAACAGGTCACACTGAAGCTTTCTTT
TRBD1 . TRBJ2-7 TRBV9 CASSPGQGVHEQYF TGTGCCAGCAGCCCCGGACAGGGGGTACACGAGCAGTACTTC
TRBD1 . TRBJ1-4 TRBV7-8 CASSLEGQGLTNEKLFF TGTGCCAGCAGCTTAGAGGGACAGGGGTTAACTAATGAAAAACTGTTTTTT
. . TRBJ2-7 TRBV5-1 CASSLEGGFYEQYF TGCGCCAGCAGCTTGGAGGGCGGGTTCTACGAGCAGTACTTC
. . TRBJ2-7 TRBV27 CASSLSRGLAYEQYF TGTGCCAGCAGTTTATCAAGAGGGCTAGCCTACGAGCAGTACTTC
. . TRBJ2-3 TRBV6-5 CASSDRSTDTQYF TGTGCCAGCAGTGACAGGAGCACAGATACGCAGTATTTT
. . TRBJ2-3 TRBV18 CAGSPPSGAHTQYF TGTGCCGGCTCACCACCGAGTGGGGCCCACACGCAGTATTTT
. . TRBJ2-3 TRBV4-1 CASSHLPQGKSDTQYF TGCGCCAGCAGCCACCTCCCGCAGGGTAAATCAGATACGCAGTATTTT
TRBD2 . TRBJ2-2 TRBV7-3 CASSPSAASGRLGELFF TGTGCCAGCAGCCCTTCTGCGGCTAGCGGGAGGCTCGGGGAGCTGTTTTTT
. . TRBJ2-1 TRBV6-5 CASSPTRVAYNEQFF TGTGCCAGCAGCCCGACCAGGGTGGCCTACAATGAGCAGTTCTTC
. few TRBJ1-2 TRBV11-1 CASSSDRTLGGYTF TGTGCCAGCAGCTCGGACCGGACATTAGGCGGCTACACCTTC
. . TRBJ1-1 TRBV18 CASSPRGGGDTEAFF TGTGCCAGCTCACCACGGGGAGGGGGGGACACTGAAGCTTTCTTT
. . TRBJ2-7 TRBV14 CASSRGWKQYF TGTGCCAGCAGCCGAGGCTGGAAGCAGTACTTC
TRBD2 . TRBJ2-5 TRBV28 CASNIERLAGGFGFQETQYF TGTGCCAGCAATATAGAGCGACTAGCGGGAGGTTTTGGCTTCCAAGAGACCCAGTACTTC
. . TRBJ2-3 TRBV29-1 CSADSQTDTQYF TGCAGCGCTGACAGTCAGACAGATACGCAGTATTTT
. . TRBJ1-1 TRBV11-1 CASSSQEEAFF TGTGCCAGCAGCTCGCAGGAAGAAGCTTTCTTT
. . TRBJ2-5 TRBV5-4 CASSFQGREETQYF TGTGCCAGCAGCTTCCAGGGGAGGGAAGAGACCCAGTACTTC
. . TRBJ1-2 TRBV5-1 CASSLARQANYGYTF TGCGCCAGCAGCTTAGCTCGACAGGCGAACTATGGCTACACCTTC
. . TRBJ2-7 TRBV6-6 CASSYRLLGRGGEQYF TGTGCCAGCAGCTACCGTTTGTTGGGGAGGGGGGGTGAGCAGTACTTC
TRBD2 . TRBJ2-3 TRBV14 CASSPREGMGTDTQYF TGTGCCAGCAGCCCTCGGGAGGGTATGGGTACAGATACGCAGTATTTT
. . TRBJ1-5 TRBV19 CASTWGEQPQHF TGTGCCAGTACCTGGGGGGAGCAGCCCCAGCATTTT
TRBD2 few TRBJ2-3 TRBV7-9 CASSLSGRATDTQYF TGTGCCAGCAGCTTATCCGGGAGGGCCACAGATACGCAGTATTTT
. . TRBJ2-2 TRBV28 CASSPWGGTYTGELFF TGTGCCAGCAGTCCCTGGGGCGGGACCTACACCGGGGAGCTGTTTTTT
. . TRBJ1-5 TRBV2 CASMGSGIQPQHF TGTGCCAGCATGGGGAGTGGAATACAGCCCCAGCATTTT
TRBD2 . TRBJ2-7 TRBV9 CASSVQLAGVYEQYF TGTGCCAGCAGCGTACAGCTAGCGGGGGTCTACGAGCAGTACTTC
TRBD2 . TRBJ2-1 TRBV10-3 CAISGTRLAGGGNEQFF TGTGCCATCAGTGGAACACGACTAGCGGGGGGGGGAAATGAGCAGTTCTTC
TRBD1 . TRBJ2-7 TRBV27 CASSPGTGGIEQYF TGTGCCAGCAGCCCCGGGACAGGGGGAATCGAGCAGTACTTC
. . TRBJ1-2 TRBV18 CASSPTPPVANYGYTF TGTGCCAGCTCACCAACCCCTCCGGTGGCTAACTATGGCTACACCTTC
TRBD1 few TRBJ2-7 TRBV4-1 CASSRDPLRQGSYEQYF TGCGCCAGCAGCCGGGATCCCCTGCGACAGGGTTCCTACGAGCAGTACTTC
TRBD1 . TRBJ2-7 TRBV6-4 CASSVLPHRGAYEQYF TGTGCCAGCAGTGTTCTCCCACACAGGGGCGCGTACGAGCAGTACTTC
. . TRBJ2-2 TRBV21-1 CASSKFSVPGQENTGELFF TGTGCCAGCAGCAAATTTTCTGTCCCTGGGCAGGAGAACACCGGGGAGCTGTTTTTT
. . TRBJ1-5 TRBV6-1 CASSAQAISNQPQHF TGTGCCAGCAGTGCCCAGGCTATAAGCAATCAGCCCCAGCATTTT
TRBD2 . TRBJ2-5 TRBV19 CASKLAGGPETQYF TGTGCCAGTAAATTGGCGGGAGGCCCAGAGACCCAGTACTTC
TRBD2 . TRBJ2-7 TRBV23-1 CASSLGGSFGDEQYF TGCGCCAGCAGTCTGGGAGGGTCCTTCGGCGACGAGCAGTACTTC
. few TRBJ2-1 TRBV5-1 CASSLASVAAIEQFF TGCGCCAGCAGCTTGGCCTCGGTAGCTGCCATTGAGCAGTTCTTC
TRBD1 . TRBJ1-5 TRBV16 CASSMGQANQPQHF TGTGCCAGCAGCATGGGACAGGCAAACCAGCCCCAGCATTTT
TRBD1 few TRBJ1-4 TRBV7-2 CASSLEGQGGEKLFF TGTGCCAGCAGCTTAGAGGGGCAGGGGGGAGAAAAACTGTTTTTT
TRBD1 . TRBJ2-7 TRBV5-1 CASSPGTGDFEQYF TGCGCCAGCAGCCCCGGGACAGGGGATTTCGAGCAGTACTTC
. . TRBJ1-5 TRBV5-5 CASSLLVFGGNQPQHF TGTGCCAGCAGCTTGTTGGTGTTCGGGGGGAATCAGCCCCAGCATTTT
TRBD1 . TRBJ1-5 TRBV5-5 CASSLVSFSGQNNQPQHF TGTGCCAGCAGCTTGGTTTCATTTTCGGGACAGAACAATCAGCCCCAGCATTTT
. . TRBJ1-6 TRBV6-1 CAKRLGARVFFPLHF TGTGCCAAGAGGTTAGGGGCGAGAGTATTTTTCCCCCTCCACTTT
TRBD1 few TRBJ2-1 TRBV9 CASAGGPGQVYNEQFF TGTGCCAGCGCCGGGGGTCCGGGACAGGTTTACAATGAGCAGTTCTTC
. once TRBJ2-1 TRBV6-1 CASSKEQVNNEQFF TGTGCCAGCAGTAAAGAACAGGTCAACAATGAGCAGTTCTTC
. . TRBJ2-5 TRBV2 CASSDRSRIQETQYF TGTGCCAGCAGTGATCGTTCTAGGATCCAAGAGACCCAGTACTTC
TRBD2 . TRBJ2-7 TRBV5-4 CASSLELAGAYEQYF TGTGCCAGCAGCTTGGAACTAGCGGGAGCGTACGAGCAGTACTTC
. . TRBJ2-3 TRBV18 CASSPPVGGRGATDTQYF TGTGCCAGCTCTCCTCCCGTAGGTGGCCGGGGGGCCACAGATACGCAGTATTTT